The next 11 T cell receptor beta chains were all read from a single sample in a study of CD8 T cell repertoires and HIV-1 epitope variants. The method was immunoSEQ multiplex PCR; TCRdb's version includes in-frame clones alone and lacks a portion of them. The repertoire holds 5,500 to 6,000 clones, with about 70% as singletons. These receptors have no identified antigens. Sequencing was done on a sample of cultured CD8+ T cells derived from PBMCs. Every receptor here comes from a male donor with HIV.

This clone was found a few times. The rearrangement joins TRBV14 to TRBJ1-6; D call uncertain. Germline CDR1 is SGHDN and CDR2 is FVKESK. The CDR3 is made up of 15 amino acids. The V end lost 0 bases, the J end lost 10 bases, and 13 bases lay between the germline ends. The CDR3 sequence: CASSQDLGGNSPLHF. The CDR3 nucleotides read TGTGCCAGCAGCCAAGATCTGGGAGGGAACTCACCCCTCCACTTT.

The V gene is TRBV27, the J gene TRBJ2-3; D not certain. CDR1 and CDR2 (germline): MNHEY, SMNVEV (reference sequence). Trimming stripped 2 bases from V and 4 bases from J, with 1 base between. The CDR3 sequence is 11 residues long. Written as DNA, the CDR3 is TGTGCCAGCAGTTTAGCAGATACGCAGTATTTT. Amino acids: CASSLADTQYF.

The chain is built from TRBV29-1 and TRBJ1-1; D remains ambiguous. CDR3 length: 14 amino acids. Between the trimmed V and J ends, which lost 2 bases and 3 bases, there was a span of 13 bases. Looked up from germline, CDR1 is SQVTM and CDR2 is ANQGSEA. The CDR3 coding sequence is TGCAGCGTTGAACTGGCAGGTAAGGACACTGAAGCTTTCTTT. This sequence encodes CSVELAGKDTEAFF.

The chain is built from TRBV28 and TRBJ1-4; 10 bases match TRBD1. V lost 6 bases to trimming and J lost 6 bases; unmatched junction nucleotides: 4. The length of the CDR3 is 14 residues. The germline V gene encodes CDR1 MDHEN and CDR2 SYDVKM. The CDR3 nucleotides are TGTGCCAGCAGGCCCGGGACAGGGGATGAAAAACTGTTTTTT. Its protein product is CASRPGTGDEKLFF. The full variable domain, completed using reference TRBV28 and TRBJ1-4, is DVKVTQSSRYLVKRTGEKVFLECVQDMDHENMFWYRQDPGLGLRLIYFSYDVKMKEKGDIPEGYSVSREKKERFSLILESASTNQTSMYLCASRPGTGDEKLFFGSGTQLSVL.

The chain is built from TRBV7-9 and TRBJ2-7; D unresolved. The V and J ends lost 1 base and 3 bases respectively, with 7 bases between them. Germline V gene sequence: CDR1 SEHNR, CDR2 FQNEAQ (reference sequence). CDR3 length: 13 amino acids. CDR3: CASSLDRSYEQYF. CDR3 nucleotides: TGTGCCAGCAGCTTAGATCGCAGCTACGAGCAGTACTTC.

This rearrangement joins TRBV2 to TRBJ1-1; D unclear. V lost 9 bases and J 2 bases, leaving 10 bases between the germline ends. The CDR3 runs to 12 residues. Germline-derived CDR1 and CDR2 are SNHLY and FYNNEI. CDR3 amino acids: CARKRINTEAFF. CDR3 nucleotides: TGTGCCAGAAAGAGAATAAACACTGAAGCTTTCTTT.

CDR3 DNA sequence: TGTGCCAGCAGCGTAGGAGGGCAGAACACTGAAGCTTTCTTT. Protein sequence: CASSVGGQNTEAFF. V is TRBV9 and J is TRBJ1-1, with no clear D. Germline V lookup: CDR1 SGDLS, CDR2 YYNGEE. The CDR3 contains 14 residues. V was cut by 0 bases and J by 1 base, with 7 bases left in between.

This clone has just a few counts. This chain uses TRBV19 with TRBJ2-4; 11 bases are a match to TRBD2. This CDR3 has 18 amino acids. With 7 bases clipped from V and 5 bases from J, the junction kept 16 bases outside the gene matches. Germline V gene lookup returns CDR1 LNHDA and CDR2 SQIVND (reference sequence). DNA for the CDR3: TGTGCCAGTAACGATCGGAGGTGGGGGGGACTAGCGGAAAACATTCAGTACTTC. As protein: CASNDRRWGGLAENIQYF.

A few counts support this clone. V gene TRBV25-1 combines with J gene TRBJ2-7, with 7 positions matching TRBD1. CDR3 length: 17 amino acids. Per germline, CDR1 MGHDK and CDR2 SYGVNS. Unmatched junction bases numbered 15, after V lost 5 bases and J lost 2 bases. The CDR3 bases are TGTGCCAGCAGTCCGACCGTAGGATTGGGACAGCCCTACGAGCAGTACTTC. It specifies CASSPTVGLGQPYEQYF.

The chain recombines TRBV5-4 with TRBJ2-1, with TRBD1 matching 11 bases. The CDR3 is 17 amino acids. Germline-derived CDR1 and CDR2 are SGHNT and YYREEE (reference sequence). The V and J ends lost 7 bases and 7 bases, in that order; junction bases with no gene match: 16. The CDR3: CASAQRRRTGGRNEQFF. The CDR3 nucleotides are TGTGCCAGCGCTCAGCGGCGACGGACAGGGGGCAGAAATGAGCAGTTCTTC.

The rearrangement joins TRBV7-9 to TRBJ2-1; D may be TRBD1 (6 bases). The CDR3 extends over 15 amino acids. V lost 5 bases, J lost 5 bases, and 16 bases lay in between. Germline V lookup: CDR1 SEHNR, CDR2 FQNEAQ (reference sequence). This CDR3 is CASSLGQGLNNEQFF. In DNA, the CDR3 is TGTGCCAGCAGCCTCGGTCAGGGGCTAAACAATGAGCAGTTCTTC. The full variable domain, in which reference TRBV7-9 and TRBJ2-1 provide the parts outside the CDR3, is DTGVSQNPRHKITKRGQNVTFRCDPISEHNRLYWYRQTLGQGPEFLTYFQNEAQLEKSRLLSDRFSAERPKGSFSTLEIQRTEQGDSAMYLCASSLGQGLNNEQFFGPGTRLTVL.